The 2 T cell receptor beta chains below come from one sample, sequenced in a study of post-analysis software for immune sequencing data. Study results and limitations: Comparison of patients with controls showed roughly five TRBV segments more frequent in patients, TRBV5-6, TRBV5-1 and TRBV20-1 among them.

Their antigens remain unidentified. cDNA libraries of TCR beta carried unique molecular identifiers. TCRdb itself ran the PCR reads through MiXCR, one entry per CDR3 protein. This sample has roughly 620,000 distinct CDR3 sequences, with roughly 46% found just once. Sequencing was performed on blood. These receptors were collected from a girl under 18 with multiple sclerosis.

V and J are TRBV3-1 and TRBJ1-2; 7 bases fit TRBD1. CDR1 is LGHDT and CDR2 is YNNKEL in the germline V gene (reference sequence). Losses at the gene ends were 10 bases for V and 2 bases for J; bases not matched to a gene: 4. The CDR3 loop spans 12 amino acids. CDR3 DNA: TGTGCCACCGAGGGACAGAACTATGGCTACACCTTC. It translates to CATEGQNYGYTF.

Notes on this clonotype: A junction boundary mismatches the germline segment, possibly from a read error. The rearrangement joins TRBV5-1 to TRBJ2-7; TRBD2 might be the D (5 bases). The CDR3 length is 13 residues. The germline V gene has CDR1 SGHRS and CDR2 YFSETQ. CDR3 nucleotide sequence: TGCGCTAGCAGGCGGGCCATTGACTACGAGCAGTACTTC. Its translation is CASRRAIDYEQYF.